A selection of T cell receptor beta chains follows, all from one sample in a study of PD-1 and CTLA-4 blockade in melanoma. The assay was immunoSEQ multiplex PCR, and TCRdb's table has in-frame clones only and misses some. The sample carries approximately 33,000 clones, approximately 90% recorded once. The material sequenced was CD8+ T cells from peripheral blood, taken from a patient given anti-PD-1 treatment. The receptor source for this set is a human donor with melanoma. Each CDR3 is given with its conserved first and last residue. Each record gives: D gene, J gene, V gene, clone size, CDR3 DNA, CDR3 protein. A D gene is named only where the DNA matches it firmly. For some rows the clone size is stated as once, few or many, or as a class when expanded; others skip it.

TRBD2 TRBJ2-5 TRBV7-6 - TGTGCCAGCAGCTTTGCTCTAGCGGGGGGGCAACAAGAGACCCAGTACTTC CASSFALAGGQQETQYF
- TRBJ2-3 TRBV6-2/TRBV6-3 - TGTGCCAGCAGTTACCCGACAGATACGCAGTATTTT CASSYPTDTQYF
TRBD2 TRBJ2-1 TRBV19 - TGTGCCAGTACCATGGGGGGGATCTACAATGAGCAGTTCTTC CASTMGGIYNEQFF
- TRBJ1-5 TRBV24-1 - TGTGCCACCAGTGATCGGTGGAATAGCAATCAGCCCCAGCATTTT CATSDRWNSNQPQHF
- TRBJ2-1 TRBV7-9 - TGTGCCAGCAGCCCCCCTTTCTCTGAGGCGGACGAGCAGTTCTTC CASSPPFSEADEQFF
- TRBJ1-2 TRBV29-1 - TGCAGCGTTGTAGCGGACACGTTGTCCTACTATGGCTACACCTTC CSVVADTLSYYGYTF
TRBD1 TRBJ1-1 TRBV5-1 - TGCGCCAGCAGCCGTACAGGGGGCACTGAAGCTTTCTTT CASSRTGGTEAFF
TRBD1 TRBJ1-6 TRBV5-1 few TGCGCCAGCAGCTTGGTAGGGGGCCAGAATTCACCCCTCCACTTT CASSLVGGQNSPLHF
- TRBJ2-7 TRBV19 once TGTGCCAGTAGTACCCTCCCCGGAGGCATGCACGAGCAGTACTTC CASSTLPGGMHEQYF
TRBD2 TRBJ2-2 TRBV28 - TGTGCCAGCAGTTTGAGAACGAGCGGGGGCAACACCGGGGAGCTGTTTTTT CASSLRTSGGNTGELFF
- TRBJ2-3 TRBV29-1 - TGCAGCGTTGCTAGTCAGTTCTATACAGATACGCAGTATTTT CSVASQFYTDTQYF
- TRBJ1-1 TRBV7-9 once TGTGCCAGCAGCACCCGGAACGTCGAGAACACTGAAGCTTTCTTT CASSTRNVENTEAFF
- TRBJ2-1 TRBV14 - TGTGCCAGCAGCCAAGGGTGGGGGGCCTCCTACAATGAGCAGTTCTTC CASSQGWGASYNEQFF
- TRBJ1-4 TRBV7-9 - TGTGCCAGCAGCTTGGATGGCGATGAAAAACTGTTTTTT CASSLDGDEKLFF
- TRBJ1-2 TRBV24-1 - TGTGCCACCAGTGCCGGGTCGGCCGACTATGGCTACACCTTC CATSAGSADYGYTF
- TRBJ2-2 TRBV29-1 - TGCAGCGGAACAGGGAGAACCGGGGAGCTGTTTTTT CSGTGRTGELFF
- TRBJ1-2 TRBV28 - TGTGCCAGCAGTTTAGTCCAGTATGGCTACACCTTC CASSLVQYGYTF
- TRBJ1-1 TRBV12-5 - TGTGCTAGTGGTCCCGGGACGGCTAACACTGAAGCTTTCTTT CASGPGTANTEAFF
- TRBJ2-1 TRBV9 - TGTGCCAGCAGCGCAACACACAATGAGCAGTTCTTC CASSATHNEQFF
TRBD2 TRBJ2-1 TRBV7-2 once TGTGCCAGCAGCTTCGGACTAGCCGATGAGCAGTTCTTC CASSFGLADEQFF
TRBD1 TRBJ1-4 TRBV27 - TGTGCCAGCAGTCCCACCGGGACAGGGCTTAATGAAAAACTGTTTTTT CASSPTGTGLNEKLFF
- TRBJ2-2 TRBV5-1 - TGCGCCAGCAGCTTCCGGGCCGGGGAGCTGTTTTTT CASSFRAGELFF
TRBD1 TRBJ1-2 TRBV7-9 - TGTGCCAGCAGCCCCGCGGGACAGGGCTCCTATGGCTACACCTTC CASSPAGQGSYGYTF
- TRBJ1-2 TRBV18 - TGTGCCAGCTCACCACCTTCAGGGGAAGGCTACACCTTC CASSPPSGEGYTF
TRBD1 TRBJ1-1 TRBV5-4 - TGTGCCAGCAGCTGGGGGACAGGGGCGTGGACTGAAGCTTTCTTT CASSWGTGAWTEAFF
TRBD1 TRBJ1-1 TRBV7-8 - TGTGCCAGCAGCTTAGGGCAGGGGGCACACACTGAAGCTTTCTTT CASSLGQGAHTEAFF
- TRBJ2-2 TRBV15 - TGTGCCACCAGCAGAACTACACAGGGTGCGAACACCGGGGAGCTGTTTTTT CATSRTTQGANTGELFF
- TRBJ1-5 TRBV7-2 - TGTGCCAGCAGCTTAGAGGCCGACGGTCAGCCCCAGCATTTT CASSLEADGQPQHF
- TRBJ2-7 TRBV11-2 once TGTGCCAGCAGCGGCCGGGACTCCCACCAGCAGTACTTC CASSGRDSHQQYF
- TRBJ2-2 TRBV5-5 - TGTGCCAGCAGCTCCCAGGGTGTCCGGCTGTTTTTT CASSSQGVRLFF
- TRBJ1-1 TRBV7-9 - TGTGCCAGCAGCTTAGAAGGAAATGAAGCTTTCTTT CASSLEGNEAFF
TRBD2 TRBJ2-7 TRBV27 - TGTGCCAGCAGTACTAGCGGGATATTTGGCGAGCAGTACTTC CASSTSGIFGEQYF
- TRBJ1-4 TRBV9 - TGTGCCAGCAGCGTAGGGCCAGGGAATGAAAAACTGTTTTTT CASSVGPGNEKLFF
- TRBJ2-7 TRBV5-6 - TGTGCCAGCTCGGGAGCCTCCTACGAGCAGTACTTC CASSGASYEQYF
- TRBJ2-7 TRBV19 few TGTGCCAGTAGTATGGGGTTATGGAACTACGAGCAGTACTTC CASSMGLWNYEQYF
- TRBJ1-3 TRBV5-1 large TGCGCCAGCAGCTTTGGTATATCGACAGTTTTAGATCAGGCTGGAAACACCATATATTTT CASSFGISTVLDQAGNTIYF
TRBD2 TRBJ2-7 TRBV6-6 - TGTGCCAGCACCGGGGGGGGCCTGTGGGAGCAGTACTTC CASTGGGLWEQYF
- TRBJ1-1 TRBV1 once TGCACCAGCAGCCCCCCGGTAGCTTTCTTT CTSSPPVAFF
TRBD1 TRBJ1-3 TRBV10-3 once TGTGCCATCAGCCAGGGGGCGGTTGACACCATATATTTT CAISQGAVDTIYF
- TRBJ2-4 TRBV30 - TGTGCCTGGGAAATTCCAGGGGCGGGAGCGAACATTCAGTACTTC CAWEIPGAGANIQYF
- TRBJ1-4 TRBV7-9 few TGTGCCAGCAGCTTAAGGGACCCGGATGAAAAACTGTTTTTT CASSLRDPDEKLFF
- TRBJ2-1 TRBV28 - TGTGCCAGTAAAGACAATGAGCAGTTCTTC CASKDNEQFF
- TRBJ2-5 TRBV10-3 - TGTGCCATCAGTGAAGGGGGCTTAGGGGGAGCGGGGCAAGAGACCCAGTACTTC CAISEGGLGGAGQETQYF
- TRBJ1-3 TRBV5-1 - TGCGCCAGCAGCACGGGGAGCTCTGGAAACACCATATATTTT CASSTGSSGNTIYF
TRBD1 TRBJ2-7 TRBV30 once TGTGCCTGGAGCGGAGGGACAGGGCACTCCTACGAGCAGTACTTC CAWSGGTGHSYEQYF
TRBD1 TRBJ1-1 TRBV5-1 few TGCGCCAGCAGCCTAGGGGGCTGGGAAATTGCTGAAGCTTTCTTT CASSLGGWEIAEAFF
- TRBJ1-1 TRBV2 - TGTGCCAGCGGGGAGGGCCTGAACACTGAAGCTTTCTTT CASGEGLNTEAFF
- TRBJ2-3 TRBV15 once TGTGCCACCAGCAGAGATGTAGGAGATACGCAGTATTTT CATSRDVGDTQYF
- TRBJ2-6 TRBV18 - TGTGCCAGCTCACCACCGGAAGCTGGGGCCAACGTCCTGACTTTC CASSPPEAGANVLTF
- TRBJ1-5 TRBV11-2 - TGTGCCAGCAGCAGTGGGACCAATCAGCCCCAGCATTTT CASSSGTNQPQHF
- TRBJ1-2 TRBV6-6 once TGTGCCAGCACCCCACTGGACAGCGGGTGGGGGGATGGCTACACCTTC CASTPLDSGWGDGYTF
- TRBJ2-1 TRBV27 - TGTGCCAGCAGTTCCCTTAGCGGCGACTCCTACAATGAGCAGTTCTTC CASSSLSGDSYNEQFF
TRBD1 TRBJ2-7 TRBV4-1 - TGCGCCAGCAGCTTCGAGCGGACAGGATACGAGCAGTACTTC CASSFERTGYEQYF
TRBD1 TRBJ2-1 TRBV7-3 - TGTGCCAGCAGCTCGCCCGACAGGGGCTCCTACAATGAGCAGTTCTTC CASSSPDRGSYNEQFF
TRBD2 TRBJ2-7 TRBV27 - TGTGCCAGCAGTCTAGCGGGAGGGCACTACGAGCAGTACTTC CASSLAGGHYEQYF